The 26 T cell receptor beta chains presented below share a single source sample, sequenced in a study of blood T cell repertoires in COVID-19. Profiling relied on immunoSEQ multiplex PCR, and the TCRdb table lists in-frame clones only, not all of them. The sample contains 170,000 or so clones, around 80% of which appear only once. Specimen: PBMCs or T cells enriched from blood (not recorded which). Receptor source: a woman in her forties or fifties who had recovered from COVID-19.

The CDR3 coding sequence is TGCGCCAGCAGCTTCTTCCAGGCCCAAGAGACCCAGTACTTC. It specifies CASSFFQAQETQYF. The chain recombines TRBV5-1 with TRBJ2-5, with D unresolved. Germline loops: CDR1 SGHRS, CDR2 YFSETQ. With 2 bases removed from V and 1 base from J, the gap between germline ends came to 9 bases. The CDR3 is made up of 14 amino acids.

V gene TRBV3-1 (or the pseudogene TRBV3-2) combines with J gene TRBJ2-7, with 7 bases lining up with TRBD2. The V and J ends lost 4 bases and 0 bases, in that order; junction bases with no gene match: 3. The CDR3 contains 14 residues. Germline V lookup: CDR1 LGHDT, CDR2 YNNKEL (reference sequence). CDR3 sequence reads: CASSREGYSYEQYF. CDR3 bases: TGTGCCAGCAGCCGGGAGGGATACTCCTACGAGCAGTACTTC.

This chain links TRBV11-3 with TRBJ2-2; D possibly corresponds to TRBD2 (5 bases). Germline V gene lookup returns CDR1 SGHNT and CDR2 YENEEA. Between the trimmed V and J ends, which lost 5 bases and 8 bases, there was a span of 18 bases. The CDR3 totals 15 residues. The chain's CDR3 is CASSQGLLGSGELFF. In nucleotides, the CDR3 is TGTGCCAGCAGCCAAGGACTCTTGGGCTCTGGGGAGCTGTTTTTT.

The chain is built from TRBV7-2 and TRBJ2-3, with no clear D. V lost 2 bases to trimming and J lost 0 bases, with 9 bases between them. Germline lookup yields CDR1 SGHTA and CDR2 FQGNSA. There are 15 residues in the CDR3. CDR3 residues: CASSLNSLSTDTQYF. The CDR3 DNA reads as TGTGCCAGCAGCTTAAACTCTTTGAGCACAGATACGCAGTATTTT. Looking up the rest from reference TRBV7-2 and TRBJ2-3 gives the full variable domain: GAGVSQSPSNKVTEKGKDVELRCDPISGHTALYWYRQSLGQGLEFLIYFQGNSAPDKSGLPSDRFSAERTGGSVSTLTIQRTQQEDSAVYLCASSLNSLSTDTQYFGPGTRLTVL.

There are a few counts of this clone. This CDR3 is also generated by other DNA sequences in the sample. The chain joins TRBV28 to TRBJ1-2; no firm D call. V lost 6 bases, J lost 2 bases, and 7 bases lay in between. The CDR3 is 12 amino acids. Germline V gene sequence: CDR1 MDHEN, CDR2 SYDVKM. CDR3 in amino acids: CASSRANYGYTF. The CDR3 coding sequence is TGTGCCAGCAGCAGAGCGAACTATGGCTACACCTTC.

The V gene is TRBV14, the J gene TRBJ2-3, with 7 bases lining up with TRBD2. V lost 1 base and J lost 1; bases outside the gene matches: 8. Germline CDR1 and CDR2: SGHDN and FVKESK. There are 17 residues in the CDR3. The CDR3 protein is CASSQGLAGIGTDTQYF. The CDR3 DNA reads TGTGCCAGCAGCCAAGGACTAGCAGGGATAGGCACAGATACGCAGTATTTT.

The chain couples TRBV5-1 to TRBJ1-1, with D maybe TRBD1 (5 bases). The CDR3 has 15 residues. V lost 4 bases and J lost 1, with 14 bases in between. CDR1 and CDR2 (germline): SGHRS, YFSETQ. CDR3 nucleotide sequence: TGCGCCAGCAGCCCCGGCGACAGACAGAACACTGAAGCTTTCTTT. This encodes CASSPGDRQNTEAFF.

CDR3 DNA: TGTGCCAGTAGTATTTGGGGGCGGGAGCACGGGGAGCTGTTTTTT. This sequence encodes CASSIWGREHGELFF. The chain carries TRBV19 and TRBJ2-2; maybe TRBD2 (7 bases). With 3 bases removed from V and 7 bases from J, the gap between germline ends came to 15 bases. Germline V gene sequence: CDR1 LNHDA, CDR2 SQIVND (reference sequence). The CDR3 loop spans 15 amino acids.

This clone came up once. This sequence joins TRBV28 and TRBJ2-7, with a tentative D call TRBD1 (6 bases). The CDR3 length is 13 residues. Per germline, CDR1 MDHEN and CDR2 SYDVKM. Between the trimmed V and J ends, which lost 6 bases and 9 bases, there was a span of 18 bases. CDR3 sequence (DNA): TGTGCCAGCAGGTTACAGGGAACAGATGGGCAGTACTTC. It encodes CASRLQGTDGQYF.

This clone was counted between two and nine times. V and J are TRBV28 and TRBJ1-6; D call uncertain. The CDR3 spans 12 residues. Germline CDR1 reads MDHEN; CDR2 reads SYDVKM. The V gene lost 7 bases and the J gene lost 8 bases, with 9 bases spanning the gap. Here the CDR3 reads CASTFEDSPLHF. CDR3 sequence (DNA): TGTGCCAGCACCTTCGAGGATTCACCCCTCCACTTT.

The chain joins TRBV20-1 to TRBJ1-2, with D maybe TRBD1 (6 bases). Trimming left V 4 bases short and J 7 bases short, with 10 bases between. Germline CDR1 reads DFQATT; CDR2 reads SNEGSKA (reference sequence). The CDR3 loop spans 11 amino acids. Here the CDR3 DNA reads TGCAGTGCTAAAGAGGGGGGTGGCTACACCTTC. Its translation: CSAKEGGGYTF.

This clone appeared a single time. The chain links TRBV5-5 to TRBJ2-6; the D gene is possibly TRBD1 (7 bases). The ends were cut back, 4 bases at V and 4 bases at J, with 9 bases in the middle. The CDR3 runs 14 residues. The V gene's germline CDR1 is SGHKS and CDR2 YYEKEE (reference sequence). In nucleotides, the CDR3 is TGTGCCAGCAGCCAGGGGGGCGGGGCCAACGTCCTGACTTTC. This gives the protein CASSQGGGANVLTF.

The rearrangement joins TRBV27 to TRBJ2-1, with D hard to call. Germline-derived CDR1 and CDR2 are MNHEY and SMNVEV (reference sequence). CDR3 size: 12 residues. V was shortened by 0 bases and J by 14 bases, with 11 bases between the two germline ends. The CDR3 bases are TGTGCCAGCAGTTTATCGAACGTAGCTGAGTTCTTC. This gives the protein CASSLSNVAEFF.

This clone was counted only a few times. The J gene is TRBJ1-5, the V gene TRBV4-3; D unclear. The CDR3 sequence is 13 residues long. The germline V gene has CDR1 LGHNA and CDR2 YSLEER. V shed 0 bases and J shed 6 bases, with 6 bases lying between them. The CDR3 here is CASSQDFSQPQHF. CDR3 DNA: TGCGCCAGCAGCCAAGATTTTAGTCAGCCCCAGCATTTT.

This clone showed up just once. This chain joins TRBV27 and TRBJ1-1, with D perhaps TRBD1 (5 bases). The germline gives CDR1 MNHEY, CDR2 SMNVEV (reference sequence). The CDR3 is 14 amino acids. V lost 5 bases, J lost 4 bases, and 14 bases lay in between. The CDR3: CASSAPGFGTEAFF. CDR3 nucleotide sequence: TGTGCCAGCAGTGCGCCAGGGTTTGGCACTGAAGCTTTCTTT.

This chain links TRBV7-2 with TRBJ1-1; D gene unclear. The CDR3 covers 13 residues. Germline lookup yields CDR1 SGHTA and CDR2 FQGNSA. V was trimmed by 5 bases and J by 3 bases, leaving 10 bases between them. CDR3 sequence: CASSVAGYTEAFF. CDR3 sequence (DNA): TGTGCCAGCAGCGTCGCGGGTTACACTGAAGCTTTCTTT.

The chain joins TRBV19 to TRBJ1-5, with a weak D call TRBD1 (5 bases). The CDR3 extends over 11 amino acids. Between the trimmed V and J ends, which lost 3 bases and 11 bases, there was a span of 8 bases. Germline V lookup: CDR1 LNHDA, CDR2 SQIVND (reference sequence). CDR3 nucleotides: TGTGCCAGTAGTATTCGGGGGACCCAGCATTTT. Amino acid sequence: CASSIRGTQHF. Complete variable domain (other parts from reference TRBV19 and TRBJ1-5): DGGITQSPKYLFRKEGQNVTLSCEQNLNHDAMYWYRQDPGQGLRLIYYSQIVNDFQKGDIAEGYSVSREKKESFPLTVTSAQKNPTAFYLCASSIRGTQHFGDGTRLSIL.

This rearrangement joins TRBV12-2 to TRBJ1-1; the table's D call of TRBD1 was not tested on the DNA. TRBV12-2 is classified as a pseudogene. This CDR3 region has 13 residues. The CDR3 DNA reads TGTGCAAGTCGCGTCCCAACGGCCCGGCACAGGAACTTT. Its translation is CASRVPTARHRNF.

The CDR3 loop is CASSSSEGGETQYF. DNA of the CDR3: TGTGCCAGCAGCTCTTCTGAAGGGGGAGAGACCCAGTACTTC. The chain has TRBV7-9 and TRBJ2-5; maybe TRBD1 (6 bases). V gave up 4 bases and J gave up 4 bases, with 13 bases separating them. Germline-derived CDR1 and CDR2 are SEHNR and FQNEAQ (reference sequence). The CDR3 is 14 residues long.

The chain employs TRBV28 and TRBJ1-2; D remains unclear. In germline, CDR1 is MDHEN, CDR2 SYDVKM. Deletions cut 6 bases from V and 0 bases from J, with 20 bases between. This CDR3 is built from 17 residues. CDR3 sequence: CASRAISTGLANYGYTF. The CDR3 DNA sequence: TGTGCCAGCAGGGCAATTAGTACGGGGTTAGCTAACTATGGCTACACCTTC.

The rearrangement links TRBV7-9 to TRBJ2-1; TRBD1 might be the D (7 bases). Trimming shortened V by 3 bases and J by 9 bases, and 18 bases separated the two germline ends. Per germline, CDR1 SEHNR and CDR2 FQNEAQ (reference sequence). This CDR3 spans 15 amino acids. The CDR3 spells CASSFGGAGGGEQFF. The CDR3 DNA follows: TGTGCCAGCAGCTTCGGAGGGGCAGGGGGTGGTGAGCAGTTCTTC.

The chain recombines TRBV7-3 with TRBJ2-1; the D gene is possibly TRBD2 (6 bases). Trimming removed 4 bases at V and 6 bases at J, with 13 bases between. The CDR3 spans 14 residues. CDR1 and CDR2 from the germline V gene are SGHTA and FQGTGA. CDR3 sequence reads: CASSSTRLGNEQFF. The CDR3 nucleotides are TGTGCCAGCAGCTCGACTAGACTGGGCAATGAGCAGTTCTTC.

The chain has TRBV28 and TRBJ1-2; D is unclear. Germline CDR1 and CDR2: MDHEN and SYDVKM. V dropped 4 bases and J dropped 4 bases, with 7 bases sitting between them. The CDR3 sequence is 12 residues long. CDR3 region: CASSSRVYGYTF. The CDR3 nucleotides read TGTGCCAGCAGTTCGAGGGTCTATGGCTACACCTTC.

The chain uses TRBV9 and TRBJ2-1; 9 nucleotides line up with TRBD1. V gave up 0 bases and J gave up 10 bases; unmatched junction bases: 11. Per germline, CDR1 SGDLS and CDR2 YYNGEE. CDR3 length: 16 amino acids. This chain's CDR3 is CASSVDSGQGVGEQFF. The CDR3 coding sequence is TGTGCCAGCAGCGTAGATTCGGGACAGGGTGTGGGGGAGCAGTTCTTC.

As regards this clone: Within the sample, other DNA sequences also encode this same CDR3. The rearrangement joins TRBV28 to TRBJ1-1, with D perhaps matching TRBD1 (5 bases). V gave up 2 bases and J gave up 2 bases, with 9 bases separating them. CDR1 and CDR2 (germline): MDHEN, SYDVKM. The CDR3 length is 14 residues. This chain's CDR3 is CASSLAQGNTEAFF. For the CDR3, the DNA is TGTGCCAGCAGTTTAGCGCAGGGAAACACTGAAGCTTTCTTT.

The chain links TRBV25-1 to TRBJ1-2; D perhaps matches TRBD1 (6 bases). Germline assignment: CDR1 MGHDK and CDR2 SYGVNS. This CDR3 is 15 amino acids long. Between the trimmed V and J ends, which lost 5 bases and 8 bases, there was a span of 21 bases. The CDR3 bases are TGTGCCAGCAGTTCAGAGCAAACAGGGAAGTGGGGCTACACCTTC. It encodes CASSSEQTGKWGYTF.